Shown below are 3 T cell receptor beta chains from a single sample sequenced in a study of regulatory dendritic cells for organ transplantation. Assay used: immunoSEQ multiplex PCR; TCRdb lists only in-frame clones, some missing. The sample includes fewer than 40,000 clones, roughly nine tenths of them seen just once. Sequencing input: naive CD4+ T cells from blood. This sample's subset: CD45RA+ naive T cells. The receptors here all came from a human donor in good health.

The rearrangement uses TRBV10-3 and TRBJ2-1; maybe TRBD2 (5 bases). V lost 10 bases to trimming and J lost 5 bases, with 15 bases between them. The CDR3 runs 13 residues. Germline CDR1 is ENHRY and CDR2 is SYGVKD. CDR3 sequence (DNA): TGTGCCAACCGGGAACCTACAAACAATGAGCAGTTCTTC. Translated, it gives CANREPTNNEQFF.

This chain uses TRBV11-2 with TRBJ2-7; 9 bases are shared with TRBD2. Germline V gives CDR1 SGHAT, CDR2 FQNNGV. The CDR3 contains 16 residues. The V and J ends lost 4 bases and 2 bases, in that order; junction bases with no gene match: 9. The CDR3 sequence: CASSSVMREGTYEQYF. The CDR3 DNA reads TGTGCCAGCAGCTCCGTAATGCGGGAGGGAACCTACGAGCAGTACTTC.

For the CDR3, the DNA is TGTGCCAGCAGCGAGGAACATTCCTCCTACGAGCAGTACTTC. It yields the protein CASSEEHSSYEQYF. The rearrangement uses TRBV6-5 and TRBJ2-7; no clear D. Germline values: CDR1 MNHEY, CDR2 SVGAGI. CDR3 length: 14 residues. V was clipped by 6 bases and J by 0 bases, with 12 bases between them.